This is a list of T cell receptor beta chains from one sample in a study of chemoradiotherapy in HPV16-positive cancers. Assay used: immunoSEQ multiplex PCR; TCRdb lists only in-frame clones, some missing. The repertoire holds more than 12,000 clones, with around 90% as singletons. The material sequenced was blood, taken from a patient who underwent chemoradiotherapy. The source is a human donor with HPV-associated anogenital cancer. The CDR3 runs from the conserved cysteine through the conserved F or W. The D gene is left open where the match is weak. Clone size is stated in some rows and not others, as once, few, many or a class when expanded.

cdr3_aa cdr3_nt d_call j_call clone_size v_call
CASSSGQHTRELFF TGTGCCAGCAGTTCGGGACAGCATACTCGTGAGCTGTTTTTT TRBD1 TRBJ2-2 . TRBV6-1
CASSPHPTDRADTGELFF TGTGCCAGTAGCCCCCACCCGACCGACAGGGCGGACACCGGGGAGCTGTTTTTT TRBD1 TRBJ2-2 . TRBV19
CASRQGLDTYEQYF TGTGCCAGCAGACAGGGACTAGATACCTACGAGCAGTACTTC TRBD2 TRBJ2-7 . TRBV27
CASSPPLKFGVNTGELFF TGTGCCAGCAGCCCGCCACTGAAGTTCGGGGTGAACACCGGGGAGCTGTTTTTT . TRBJ2-2 few TRBV7-8
CASSLGTGASEQYF TGTGCCAGCAGCCTCGGGACAGGGGCGAGCGAGCAGTACTTC TRBD1 TRBJ2-7 . TRBV7-3
CASRTRGNYNEQFF TGTGCCAGCAGAACCAGGGGGAACTACAATGAGCAGTTCTTC TRBD1 TRBJ2-1 . TRBV27
CASSLDGDPRWAALHF TGTGCCAGCAGCTTAGACGGGGACCCGAGGTGGGCGGCCCTCCACTTT . TRBJ1-6 . TRBV7-2
CASSHMRGGGETQYF TGTGCCAGCAGCCACATGCGAGGGGGAGGGGAGACCCAGTACTTC . TRBJ2-5 . TRBV7-2
CASSDRQGQETQYF TGTGCCAGCAGTGACCGACAGGGCCAAGAGACCCAGTACTTC TRBD1 TRBJ2-5 . TRBV6-6
CASSLGQNSPLHF TGTGCCAGCAGCTTAGGCCAAAATTCACCCCTCCACTTT . TRBJ1-6 . TRBV7-8
CASSWSSGTDTQYF TGTGCCAGTAGTTGGTCTAGTGGGACAGATACGCAGTATTTT . TRBJ2-3 . TRBV19
CASSSRSTRSGNTIYF TGTGCCAGCAGCTCTCGATCTACCCGCTCTGGAAACACCATATATTTT . TRBJ1-3 . TRBV7-2
CASSLVGNYGYTF TGTGCCAGCAGCTTAGTGGGTAACTATGGCTACACCTTC . TRBJ1-2 . TRBV7-9
CASSLKIRTGLSGEQYF TGTGCCAGCAGCCTTAAAATACGGACAGGTTTGTCGGGTGAGCAGTACTTC TRBD1 TRBJ2-7 . TRBV7-9
CASSSERGGQKPTDTQYF TGCGCCAGCAGCTCAGAGCGGGGGGGCCAAAAGCCCACAGATACGCAGTATTTT TRBD2 TRBJ2-3 . TRBV5-1
CASRTGPGELFF TGTGCCAGTAGAACAGGTCCTGGGGAGCTGTTTTTT . TRBJ2-2 . TRBV19
CASSSGLAGGPSKQFF TGTGCCAGCAGCTCGGGACTAGCGGGGGGGCCGTCAAAGCAGTTCTTC TRBD2 TRBJ2-1 . TRBV7-2
CASSLGLWADHEQFF TGTGCCAGCAGCCTTGGACTATGGGCAGATCATGAGCAGTTCTTC . TRBJ2-1 . TRBV7-2
CASSLARGALPGELFF TGTGCCAGCAGCTTAGCGCGGGGGGCTCTCCCCGGGGAGCTGTTTTTT TRBD2 TRBJ2-2 . TRBV11-3
CASSEYRRSGNTIYF TGTGCCAGCAGCGAGTACAGACGCTCTGGAAACACCATATATTTT . TRBJ1-3 . TRBV7-2
CASRDLPLTGELFF TGTGCCAGTCGCGACTTGCCTCTCACCGGGGAGCTGTTTTTT . TRBJ2-2 . TRBV19
CASSLYYRALSQETQYF TGTGCCAGCAGCTTATATTACAGGGCCCTGAGCCAAGAGACCCAGTACTTC . TRBJ2-5 . TRBV11-2
CASSLGRNNEQFF TGCGCCAGCAGCTTGGGACGGAACAATGAGCAGTTCTTC . TRBJ2-1 . TRBV5-1
CASSTQSRGQGVFEQFF TGTGCCAGCAGCACCCAATCCCGGGGACAGGGGGTGTTTGAGCAGTTCTTC TRBD1 TRBJ2-1 . TRBV9
CASSFYLAGGAYEQYF TGTGCCAGCAGCTTTTACCTAGCGGGGGGAGCCTACGAGCAGTACTTC TRBD2 TRBJ2-7 once TRBV7-9
CASSQVTGGGYTF TGCGCCAGCAGCCAAGTTACAGGAGGGGGCTACACCTTC . TRBJ1-2 . TRBV4-3
CASSIYEEETQYF TGTGCCAGTAGTATTTACGAAGAAGAGACCCAGTACTTC . TRBJ2-5 . TRBV19
CASSLGQGKQPQHF TGTGCCAGTAGCCTGGGACAGGGTAAACAGCCCCAGCATTTT TRBD1 TRBJ1-5 . TRBV19
CATRGTGGKYEQYF TGTGCCACCCGGGGGACAGGGGGCAAGTACGAGCAGTACTTC TRBD1 TRBJ2-7 . TRBV25-1
CASSPREHEKLFF TGTGCCAGCAGCCCCCGGGAACATGAAAAACTGTTTTTT . TRBJ1-4 . TRBV6-1
CASSPTGSPGNTIYF TGTGCCAGCTCACCAACAGGGTCGCCTGGAAACACCATATATTTT . TRBJ1-3 . TRBV18
CASTIGQLSYEQYF TGTGCCAGCACGATCGGACAGTTAAGCTACGAGCAGTACTTC . TRBJ2-7 . TRBV6-5
CASTGAGASGNTIYF TGTGCCAGCACGGGCGCAGGGGCCTCTGGAAACACCATATATTTT . TRBJ1-3 . TRBV11-2
CASSLALRSPSYNEQFF TGTGCCAGCAGCTTAGCGCTTAGGAGTCCCTCCTACAATGAGCAGTTCTTC . TRBJ2-1 . TRBV7-9
CASSGTGINTGELFF TGCGCCAGCAGTGGGACAGGGATAAACACCGGGGAGCTGTTTTTT TRBD1 TRBJ2-2 . TRBV5-1
CASSLRPRQKYSNQPQHF TGTGCCAGCAGCTTAAGACCCCGACAGAAGTATAGCAATCAGCCCCAGCATTTT . TRBJ1-5 once TRBV7-8
CASSQEGRLTEAFF TGTGCCAGCAGCCAGGAGGGGCGGCTCACTGAAGCTTTCTTT . TRBJ1-1 . TRBV5-8
CASRMTGLPGYTF TGTGCCAGCAGGATGACAGGGCTTCCGGGCTACACCTTC . TRBJ1-2 . TRBV21-1
CASSLTTGGAMRELFF TGTGCCAGCAGCTTAACGACAGGGGGAGCCATGCGGGAGCTGTTTTTT TRBD1 TRBJ2-2 . TRBV11-2
CASSLQGVYNSPLHF TGTGCCAGCAGTTTACAAGGAGTATATAATTCACCCCTCCACTTT . TRBJ1-6 . TRBV27